These 27 T cell receptor beta chains came from one sample sequenced in a study of cytomegalovirus exposure and HLA in healthy donors. With 60 Vbeta and 13 Jbeta primers, the PCR was carried out. The table came from immunoSEQ multiplex PCR; TCRdb's copy has only in-frame clones and leaves some out. This listing includes roughly 45,000 clones. Material: PBMCs. These receptors came from a woman in her 30s in good health and CMV-seronegative.

The chain links TRBV29-1 to TRBJ1-1; TRBD1 might be the D (5 bases). This CDR3 has 12 residues. V dropped 7 bases and J dropped 3 bases, with 12 bases sitting between them. Germline CDR1 is SQVTM and CDR2 is ANQGSEA. The CDR3 spells CSGTSGYTEAFF. The CDR3 DNA sequence: TGCAGCGGCACGTCAGGGTACACTGAAGCTTTCTTT.

J is TRBJ1-2 and V is TRBV4-2; 9 bases agree with TRBD1. CDR1 and CDR2 (germline): LGHNA, YNFKEQ. Trimming took 0 bases from V and 1 from J; bases not matched to a gene: 9. The CDR3 has 18 amino acids. Written as DNA, the CDR3 is TGTGCCAGCAGCCAAGACGGAGACAGGGGGACCCTTAACTATGGCTACACCTTC. Amino acid sequence: CASSQDGDRGTLNYGYTF.

CDR3 sequence reads: CASSLGFIAGQYF. The CDR3 DNA follows: TGTGCCAGCAGCTTAGGTTTTATTGCGGGGCAGTACTTC. The rearrangement uses TRBV7-2 and TRBJ2-7, with D perhaps matching TRBD2 (5 bases). The length of the CDR3 is 13 residues. With 1 base removed from V and 9 bases from J, the gap between germline ends came to 13 bases. CDR1 SGHTA and CDR2 FQGNSA come from the germline V gene.

The CDR3 sequence: CAGTLRLAGTAEQYF. The DNA of the CDR3 is TGTGCCGGGACCTTAAGACTAGCGGGGACGGCTGAGCAGTACTTC. The rearrangement joins TRBV30 to TRBJ2-7; 11 positions match TRBD2. Trimming took 8 bases from V and 7 from J; bases not matched to a gene: 16. This CDR3 is 15 amino acids long. The germline V gene encodes CDR1 GTSNPN and CDR2 SVGIG (reference sequence).

The chain is built from TRBV27 and TRBJ2-6; D remains ambiguous. The CDR3 totals 13 residues. Germline V CDR1 and CDR2: MNHEY, SMNVEV (reference sequence). Trimming pared 6 bases from V and 3 bases from J, leaving 6 bases between. CDR3 sequence reads: CASRTHGANVLTF. In DNA, the CDR3 is TGTGCCAGCAGGACTCATGGGGCCAACGTCCTGACTTTC.

V and J are TRBV30 and TRBJ1-1; no clear D. The CDR3 is 17 amino acids. The germline V gene encodes CDR1 GTSNPN and CDR2 SVGIG (reference sequence). Trimming stripped 0 bases from V and 0 bases from J, with 17 bases between. The CDR3 sequence: CAWSVGGRSRMNTEAFF. The DNA for the CDR3 is TGTGCCTGGAGTGTGGGAGGGAGAAGTAGAATGAACACTGAAGCTTTCTTT. The variable domain in full, with the rest retrieved from reference TRBV30 and TRBJ1-1, is SQTIHQWPATLVQPVGSPLSLECTVEGTSNPNLYWYRQAAGRGLQLLFYSVGIGQISSEVPQNLSASRPQDRQFILSSKKLLLSDSGFYLCAWSVGGRSRMNTEAFFGQGTRLTVV.

The V call is TRBV6-5, the J call TRBJ1-2; D remains ambiguous. Germline V lookup: CDR1 MNHEY, CDR2 SVGAGI. The V gene lost 0 bases and the J gene lost 2 bases, with 7 bases spanning the gap. The CDR3 is made up of 14 amino acids. Here the CDR3 reads CASSYSSGNYGYTF. Written as DNA, the CDR3 is TGTGCCAGCAGTTACTCGTCGGGGAACTATGGCTACACCTTC.

The chain carries TRBV4-1 and TRBJ1-4, with no clear D. Trimming shortened V by 3 bases and J by 8 bases, and 16 bases separated the two germline ends. The CDR3 consists of 15 residues. The germline CDR1 and CDR2 sequences are MGHRA and YSYEKL. The CDR3 protein is CASSQFGSKVEKLFF. As DNA, the CDR3 is TGCGCCAGCAGCCAGTTCGGGTCGAAAGTGGAAAAACTGTTTTTT.

V gene TRBV14 combines with J gene TRBJ2-1; D not resolved. Germline V lookup: CDR1 SGHDN, CDR2 FVKESK. The CDR3 extends over 18 amino acids. The V end lost 2 bases, the J end lost 0 bases, and 17 bases lay between the germline ends. The CDR3 DNA reads as TGTGCCAGCAGCCAACGAATCGGTAAAGTCGACTCCTACAATGAGCAGTTCTTC. It specifies CASSQRIGKVDSYNEQFF. The variable domain in full, with the rest retrieved from reference TRBV14 and TRBJ2-1, is EAGVTQFPSHSVIEKGQTVTLRCDPISGHDNLYWYRRVMGKEIKFLLHFVKESKQDESGMPNNRFLAERTGGTYSTLKVQPAELEDSGVYFCASSQRIGKVDSYNEQFFGPGTRLTVL.

The chain uses TRBV11-1 and TRBJ1-1; a weak D match, TRBD1 (5 bases). The CDR3 spans 14 residues. The ends were cut back, 6 bases at V and 1 base at J, with 12 bases in the middle. Germline-derived CDR1 and CDR2 are SGHAT and FQDESV (reference sequence). DNA for the CDR3: TGTGCCAGCAGTTCCCAGGGTGCGAACACTGAAGCTTTCTTT. Its translation is CASSSQGANTEAFF.

The chain links TRBV7-6 to TRBJ2-1; TRBD2 agrees at 7 bases. This CDR3 is 13 amino acids long. V gave up 5 bases and J gave up 5 bases; unmatched junction bases: 3. Germline CDR1 and CDR2: SGHVS and FNYEAQ. CDR3: CASSRTRNNEQFF. DNA for the CDR3: TGTGCCAGCAGCCGGACTAGGAACAATGAGCAGTTCTTC.

The chain couples TRBV29-1 to TRBJ1-1; D not certain. The CDR3 is 10 residues long. The V and J ends lost 3 bases and 14 bases respectively, with 13 bases between them. Germline-derived CDR1 and CDR2 are SQVTM and ANQGSEA. CDR3 region: CSVDHSRGFF. CDR3 sequence (DNA): TGCAGCGTTGATCATTCCCGAGGCTTCTTT.

The chain combines TRBV19 with TRBJ2-7; TRBD1 matches 8 bases. The germline V gene has CDR1 LNHDA and CDR2 SQIVND (reference sequence). V lost 6 bases, J lost 4 bases, and 8 bases stayed unmatched. The CDR3 runs 14 residues. CDR3 in amino acids: CASSETGAMYEQYF. DNA for the CDR3: TGTGCCAGTAGCGAGACAGGGGCTATGTACGAGCAGTACTTC.

CDR3 region: CASSEVQGAEYEQYF. CDR3 DNA sequence: TGTGCCAGCAGTGAAGTACAGGGGGCTGAGTACGAGCAGTACTTC. The chain combines TRBV2 with TRBJ2-7, with TRBD1 matching 9 bases. CDR1 is SNHLY and CDR2 is FYNNEI in the germline V gene. The CDR3 runs to 15 residues. The junction had 5 bases not matched to a gene; V was cut back by 1 base and J by 4 bases.

The chain has TRBV19 and TRBJ2-7, with D possibly TRBD2 on 6 matching bases. The CDR3 is made up of 13 amino acids. Between the trimmed V and J ends, which lost 9 bases and 1 base, there was a span of 13 bases. Germline CDR1 reads LNHDA; CDR2 reads SQIVND (reference sequence). In DNA form, the CDR3 reads TGTGCCAGCCGGGACTCCAATTCCTACGAGCAGTACTTC. This gives the protein CASRDSNSYEQYF.

The chain combines TRBV9 with TRBJ2-7; D possibly corresponds to TRBD2 (5 bases). The CDR3 is 15 residues long. V was cut by 0 bases and J by 2 bases, with 12 bases left in between. The germline gives CDR1 SGDLS, CDR2 YYNGEE. Here the CDR3 reads CASSVEEGFTYEQYF. CDR3 nucleotide sequence: TGTGCCAGCAGCGTAGAAGAGGGATTCACCTACGAGCAGTACTTC.

The J gene is TRBJ2-5, the V gene TRBV4-3; possible D gene TRBD1, 8 bases. CDR1 and CDR2 from the germline V gene are LGHNA and YSLEER. Trimming took off 3 bases at V and 4 bases at J, with 12 bases between the two ends. The CDR3 runs 14 residues. CDR3 in amino acids: CASSHHRGGETQYF. CDR3 coding DNA: TGCGCCAGCAGCCACCACAGGGGGGGAGAGACCCAGTACTTC.

V gene TRBV6-5 combines with J gene TRBJ1-2; TRBD1 agrees at 9 bases. The V segment lost 7 bases and the J segment 7 bases; nucleotides outside the gene matches: 4. The CDR3 is 12 amino acids. CDR1 MNHEY and CDR2 SVGAGI come from the germline V gene. The DNA of the CDR3 is TGTGCCAGCACGGGACAGGGTCTTGGCTACACCTTC. Its protein is CASTGQGLGYTF.

The gene calls are TRBV28 and TRBJ1-2; D is uncertain. CDR1 is MDHEN and CDR2 is SYDVKM in the germline V gene. Trimming left V 4 bases short and J 4 bases short, with 7 bases between. The CDR3 runs 12 residues. The CDR3 loop reads CASSYSGYGYTF. CDR3 DNA sequence: TGTGCCAGCAGTTATTCCGGCTATGGCTACACCTTC.

This chain connects TRBV5-1 to TRBJ1-3; 11 positions match TRBD1. This CDR3 has 17 amino acids. CDR1 is SGHRS, CDR2 YFSETQ, per germline. V trimming: 4 bases; J trimming: 3 bases; junction bases outside the gene matches: 9. CDR3 nucleotides: TGCGCCAGCAGCCTAGGGACAGGGGGTCAAATTGGAAACACCATATATTTT. It yields the protein CASSLGTGGQIGNTIYF. Full variable domain (outside the CDR3, taken from reference TRBV5-1 and TRBJ1-3): KAGVTQTPRYLIKTRGQQVTLSCSPISGHRSVSWYQQTPGQGLQFLFEYFSETQRNKGNFPGRFSGRQFSNSRSEMNVSTLELGDSALYLCASSLGTGGQIGNTIYFGEGSWLTVV.

The chain joins TRBV7-2 to TRBJ2-5, with D possibly matching TRBD2 (5 bases). This CDR3 contains 14 residues. The germline gives CDR1 SGHTA, CDR2 FQGNSA. Trimming cost V 5 bases and J 3 bases, with 13 bases left between them. CDR3 DNA sequence: TGTGCCAGCAGCAGAAAGGACTGGAAAGAGACCCAGTACTTC. The encoded protein is CASSRKDWKETQYF.

CDR3 sequence (DNA): TGTGCCAGCAGTTCCGGGACACCAGAGACCCAGTACTTC. Amino acids: CASSSGTPETQYF. The chain recombines TRBV6-6 with TRBJ2-5, with D tentatively TRBD1 (6 bases). Per the germline V gene, CDR1 is MNHNY and CDR2 is SVGAGI (reference sequence). The CDR3 is 13 residues long. V gave up 4 bases and J gave up 4 bases, with 10 bases separating them.

The rearrangement links TRBV7-9 to TRBJ2-7; D is ambiguous. Looked up from germline, CDR1 is SEHNR and CDR2 is FQNEAQ (reference sequence). The V end was cut by 3 bases, the J end by 0 bases, with 6 bases between. This CDR3 comprises 13 residues. Written as DNA, the CDR3 is TGTGCCAGCAGCTTCTCCAGCTCCTACGAGCAGTACTTC. As protein: CASSFSSSYEQYF. Drawing the rest from reference TRBV7-9 and TRBJ2-7, the complete variable domain is DTGVSQNPRHKITKRGQNVTFRCDPISEHNRLYWYRQTLGQGPEFLTYFQNEAQLEKSRLLSDRFSAERPKGSFSTLEIQRTEQGDSAMYLCASSFSSSYEQYFGPGTRLTVT.

V usage is TRBV18 and J usage is TRBJ2-5, with D tentatively TRBD2 (6 bases). V lost 2 bases and J lost 3, with 16 bases in between. CDR1 is KGHSH and CDR2 is LQKENI in the germline V gene. The CDR3 runs to 16 residues. The CDR3 DNA sequence: TGTGCCAGCTCACCAAAAACGGGACTGCCCAAAGAGACCCAGTACTTC. Protein product: CASSPKTGLPKETQYF.

The rearrangement uses TRBV28 and TRBJ2-2; 8 bases match TRBD2. Looked up from germline, CDR1 is MDHEN and CDR2 is SYDVKM. The CDR3 loop spans 13 amino acids. V lost 6 bases, J lost 7 bases, and 4 bases stayed unmatched. The CDR3: CASRQGLVGELFF. The CDR3 DNA sequence: TGTGCCAGCAGACAGGGACTAGTCGGGGAGCTGTTTTTT. The whole variable domain, filled in from reference TRBV28 and TRBJ2-2, reads DVKVTQSSRYLVKRTGEKVFLECVQDMDHENMFWYRQDPGLGLRLIYFSYDVKMKEKGDIPEGYSVSREKKERFSLILESASTNQTSMYLCASRQGLVGELFFGEGSRLTVL.

The rearrangement links TRBV28 to TRBJ2-3; D not resolved. The V end lost 3 bases, the J end lost 0 bases, and 7 bases lay between the germline ends. CDR3 size: 14 residues. Germline assignment: CDR1 MDHEN and CDR2 SYDVKM. The CDR3 DNA reads as TGTGCCAGCAGTTTCCCTTTCAGCACAGATACGCAGTATTTT. The encoded protein is CASSFPFSTDTQYF.

The V and J genes are TRBV19 and TRBJ1-1; the D gene is possibly TRBD1 (5 bases). The germline V gene has CDR1 LNHDA and CDR2 SQIVND (reference sequence). The CDR3 extends over 12 amino acids. With 5 bases removed from V and 9 bases from J, the gap between germline ends came to 13 bases. CDR3 sequence (DNA): TGTGCCAGTAGTCGGTCGGGGGAGAAAGCTTTCTTT. Translated, it gives CASSRSGEKAFF.